This T cell receptor (beta chain) was recovered during a study of shared clonotypes between healthy human individuals. Germline values: CDR1 LNHNV, CDR2 YYDKDF (reference sequence). This CDR3 has 14 amino acids. The trim removed 7 bases at V and 5 bases at J, leaving 7 bases unmatched. Several immunoSEQ plates held equal portions of the genomic DNA taken from each subset. Produced via immunoSEQ multiplex PCR; TCRdb's table is partial and in-frame only. This sample carries around 940,000 clones, more than 75% of them seen once, and the ten largest clones take about 1.5%. The source is a man in his late teens or twenties in good health. The sequenced sample was memory CD4+ T cells sorted from blood. Stated subset: CD45RA-negative fraction. This chain links TRBV15 with TRBJ2-1; 8 bases align to TRBD2. The CDR3 loop reads CATKPGLVDNEQFF. The CDR3 DNA reads TGTGCCACCAAACCGGGACTAGTAGACAATGAGCAGTTCTTC. Full variable domain (rest looked up from reference TRBV15 and TRBJ2-1): DAMVIQNPRYQVTQFGKPVTLSCSQTLNHNVMYWYQQKSSQAPKLLFHYYDKDFNNEADTPDNFQSRRPNTSFCFLDIRSPGLGDTAMYLCATKPGLVDNEQFFGPGTRLTVL.